These 11 T cell receptor beta chains originate from one sample sequenced in a study of cytomegalovirus exposure and HLA in healthy donors. This PCR relied on a set of 60 Vbeta primers and 13 Jbeta primers. Using immunoSEQ multiplex PCR, the repertoire was profiled, and TCRdb retains in-frame clones only, with some absent. The sample lists roughly 190,000 clones; around 62% were seen once. Sequencing used PBMCs. Receptors were obtained from a man aged 35 to 55 in good health and CMV-seronegative.

The chain uses TRBV10-2 and TRBJ2-3; 7 bases agree with TRBD2. The trim removed 10 bases at V and 2 bases at J, leaving 12 bases unmatched. The CDR3 has 15 amino acids. CDR1 is WSHSY, CDR2 SAAADI, per germline. The chain's CDR3 is CATRGGRADTDTQYF. CDR3 nucleotides: TGCGCCACCCGTGGTGGGAGGGCCGACACAGATACGCAGTATTTT.

V usage is TRBV4-3 and J usage is TRBJ2-1; 9 positions match TRBD2. Trimming took 4 bases from V and 4 from J; bases not matched to a gene: 8. CDR1 and CDR2 (germline): LGHNA, YSLEER. CDR3 size: 16 residues. The CDR3 region has the DNA TGCGCCAGCAGCCCTCTTCTAGCGGGAATATACAATGAGCAGTTCTTC. It is translated as CASSPLLAGIYNEQFF.

The chain has TRBV10-3 and TRBJ1-4, with 7 positions matching TRBD1. This CDR3 contains 13 residues. V trimming: 4 bases; J trimming: 8 bases; junction bases outside the gene matches: 4. Germline CDR1 is ENHRY and CDR2 is SYGVKD. The CDR3 DNA is TGTGCCATCAGTGTTGACAGGGACGAAAAACTGTTTTTT. Translating it yields CAISVDRDEKLFF.

This clone was found once. The rearrangement links TRBV28 to TRBJ1-2, with TRBD1 as a possible D gene (5 bases). The germline V and J ends were trimmed by 3 bases and 2 bases, with 13 bases remaining between them. This CDR3 is built from 15 residues. CDR1 MDHEN and CDR2 SYDVKM come from the germline V gene. DNA of the CDR3: TGTGCCAGCAGTTTGGGGGGGGGTCTCAACTATGGCTACACCTTC. Amino acid sequence: CASSLGGGLNYGYTF.

The V call is TRBV29-1, the J call TRBJ2-3; 9 bases fit TRBD1. The CDR3 is 15 amino acids. Germline V gene sequence: CDR1 SQVTM, CDR2 ANQGSEA. Germline trimming cut 7 bases from V and 6 bases from J; bases unmatched to any gene: 14. As DNA, the CDR3 is TGCAGCGGGGGTGGGGGACAGGGATCTCTGGATACGCAGTATTTT. This codes for CSGGGGQGSLDTQYF.

This rearrangement joins TRBV19 to TRBJ1-2; D remains unclear. Germline V CDR1 and CDR2: LNHDA, SQIVND (reference sequence). The V gene lost 1 base and the J gene lost 6 bases, with 15 bases spanning the gap. There are 15 residues in the CDR3. The CDR3 region is CASSIGQRGSDGYTF. The CDR3 DNA is TGTGCCAGTAGTATAGGTCAGAGAGGGAGCGATGGCTACACCTTC. The variable domain in full, with the rest retrieved from reference TRBV19 and TRBJ1-2, is DGGITQSPKYLFRKEGQNVTLSCEQNLNHDAMYWYRQDPGQGLRLIYYSQIVNDFQKGDIAEGYSVSREKKESFPLTVTSAQKNPTAFYLCASSIGQRGSDGYTFGSGTRLTVV.

The chain couples TRBV15 to TRBJ2-7; maybe TRBD1 (5 bases). V lost 3 bases to trimming and J lost 1 base, with 16 bases between them. The germline gives CDR1 LNHNV, CDR2 YYDKDF (reference sequence). The CDR3 is 16 residues long. The CDR3 sequence: CATSSTDSRLSYEQYF. CDR3 nucleotide sequence: TGTGCCACCAGCAGTACAGACAGTAGACTTTCCTACGAGCAGTACTTC.

The J gene is TRBJ2-7, the V gene TRBV7-9; D is possibly TRBD1 (6 bases). The CDR3 loop spans 15 amino acids. V was shortened by 2 bases and J by 1 base, with 12 bases between the two germline ends. Germline V gives CDR1 SEHNR, CDR2 FQNEAQ (reference sequence). The CDR3 reads CASSLFRGLSYEQYF. DNA of the CDR3: TGTGCCAGCAGCTTATTCAGGGGCCTTTCCTACGAGCAGTACTTC. The full variable domain, rest sourced from reference TRBV7-9 and TRBJ2-7, is DTGVSQNPRHKITKRGQNVTFRCDPISEHNRLYWYRQTLGQGPEFLTYFQNEAQLEKSRLLSDRFSAERPKGSFSTLEIQRTEQGDSAMYLCASSLFRGLSYEQYFGPGTRLTVT.

This clone was detected only a few times. This chain uses TRBV5-8 with TRBJ2-5; TRBD1 agrees at 7 bases. The germline V gene has CDR1 SGHTS and CDR2 YDEGEE. CDR3 length equals 13 residues. The trim removed 4 bases at V and 1 base at J, leaving 1 base unmatched. This CDR3 is CASSRDSQETQYF. The CDR3, as DNA: TGTGCCAGCAGCAGGGACAGCCAAGAGACCCAGTACTTC.

The chain couples TRBV6-5 to TRBJ1-2, with a tentative D call TRBD1 (5 bases). V dropped 5 bases and J dropped 3 bases, with 13 bases sitting between them. Germline V gene sequence: CDR1 MNHEY, CDR2 SVGAGI. This CDR3 has 14 residues. The CDR3 bases are TGTGCCAGCAGTCGGGGGGGGAAAGACTATGGCTACACCTTC. Its protein is CASSRGGKDYGYTF.

This clone was seen more than once but under ten times. This sequence joins TRBV29-1 and TRBJ2-3, with TRBD2 matching 9 bases. The CDR3 spans 15 residues. CDR1 is SQVTM and CDR2 is ANQGSEA in the germline V gene. V gave up 1 base and J gave up 3 bases; unmatched junction bases: 5. In DNA, the CDR3 is TGCAGCGTTGAAGGCGGGAGGGTGGGGACAGATACGCAGTATTTT. Translating it yields CSVEGGRVGTDTQYF.